This T cell receptor beta chain was captured in a study of cytomegalovirus exposure and HLA in healthy donors. Germline loops: CDR1 KGHSH, CDR2 LQKENI. The ends lost 4 bases at V and 14 bases at J; junction bases unmatched: 11. The CDR3 loop spans 13 amino acids. While the first cohort had about 610 subjects, the donors belonged to the separate validation cohort of about 110 subjects. Libraries were prepared by immunoSEQ multiplex PCR; TCRdb keeps only in-frame clonotypes and omits some of them. The sample has around 80,000 clones, around 95% seen once. Of note for this clone: What it recognizes is unknown.

Findings of the study overall: Cytomegalovirus status, reportedly, was diagnosed with high specificity and sensitivity by the classifier. A few of the chains that were CMV-associated were confirmed in vitro to be specific for CMV antigens.

Sequenced sample: PBMCs. This TCR was sampled from a woman under 30 in good health and CMV-seronegative. This chain uses TRBV18 with TRBJ2-3; 8 bases are shared with TRBD1. The CDR3 DNA sequence: TGTGCCAGCTCACTCGAACCGACAGGGGCTAGGTATTTT. This translates into CASSLEPTGARYF. The full variable domain, its missing parts supplied by reference TRBV18 and TRBJ2-3, is NAGVMQNPRHLVRRRGQEARLRCSPMKGHSHVYWYRQLPEEGLKFMVYLQKENIIDESGMPKERFSAEFPKEGPSILRIQQVVRGDSAAYFCASSLEPTGARYFGPGTRLTVL.